These T cell receptor beta chains were read from a single sample in a study of T cell changes during pregnancy in multiple sclerosis. TCRdb's table, derived via immunoSEQ multiplex PCR, lists solely in-frame clones and lacks some. The sample holds about 36,000 clones, nearly 95% seen once. The sequences come from CD4+ T cells from peripheral blood mononuclear cells, collected in the third trimester of pregnancy. The receptors originated from a female donor in good health, enrolled as a control in a pregnancy study. Each CDR3 is given with its conserved first and last residue. A D gene is named only where the DNA matches it firmly.

TRBV19,TRBD2,TRBJ2-3,14,TGTGCCAGTAGTATTTCTCGGGGGGCAGATACGCAGTATTTT,CASSISRGADTQYF
TRBV19,TRBD1,TRBJ2-5,14,TGTGCCAGTAGACGGACAGGGGCAGGGGAGACCCAGTACTTC,CASRRTGAGETQYF
TRBV5-1,NA,TRBJ1-2,12,TGCGCCAGCAGCTTGGCAGGGGATGGCTACACCTTC,CASSLAGDGYTF
TRBV2,TRBD1,TRBJ1-2,14,TGTGCCAGCAGCGAGATTAGGGGGCGCGATGGCTACACCTTC,CASSEIRGRDGYTF
TRBV9,TRBD1,TRBJ1-3,17,TGTGCCAGCAGCACCCGGCTGCAGGGGGCATCTGGAAACACCATATATTTT,CASSTRLQGASGNTIYF
TRBV4-2,TRBD1,TRBJ1-5,16,TGTGCCAGCAGCCAAGACGGGGGACAGAGAGATCAGCCCCAGCATTTT,CASSQDGGQRDQPQHF
TRBV5-6,NA,TRBJ1-3,14,TGTGCCAGCAATTTGAGCCCCTCTGGAAACACCATATATTTT,CASNLSPSGNTIYF
TRBV5-1,NA,TRBJ1-6,15,TGCGCCAGCCGCGGCATGAGCTCCTATAATTCACCCCTCCACTTT,CASRGMSSYNSPLHF
TRBV11-2,TRBD2,TRBJ2-1,14,TGTGCCAGCAGCCTCCGACTAGCGGGGTATGAGCAGTTCTTC,CASSLRLAGYEQFF
TRBV5-1,NA,TRBJ2-5,15,TGCGCCAGCAGCACCCCCGGGATGGGGGGAGAGACCCAGTACTTC,CASSTPGMGGETQYF
TRBV10-3,NA,TRBJ1-5,13,TGTGCCATCAGTGACAGTTTGAATCAGCCCCAGCATTTT,CAISDSLNQPQHF
TRBV4-3,TRBD1,TRBJ1-2,15,TGCGCCAGCAGCCAAGATACTCGACAGGGAGCAGGCTACACCTTC,CASSQDTRQGAGYTF
TRBV5-4,NA,TRBJ1-3,16,TGTGCCAGCAGCCAAGAAAGAGGACTAGGTGGAAACACCATATATTTT,CASSQERGLGGNTIYF
TRBV18,NA,TRBJ1-2,14,TGTGCCAGCTCTCCCTCCACGGGGGGTTATGGCTACACCTTC,CASSPSTGGYGYTF
TRBV7-2,NA,TRBJ2-7,14,TGTGCCAGCAGCCGCGGGGGCGGTACCCACGAGCAGTACTTC,CASSRGGGTHEQYF
TRBV29-1,TRBD2,TRBJ2-7,13,TGCAGCGCCAAGGGGACTAGTCCCCACGAGCAGTACTTC,CSAKGTSPHEQYF
TRBV6-6,TRBD1,TRBJ1-2,16,TGTGCCAGCAGTTACTCGGGGACAGGGACAGGGTATGGCTACACCTTC,CASSYSGTGTGYGYTF